This entry features one TCR beta chain sequence. This sample stems from a study of cytomegalovirus exposure and HLA in healthy donors. A multiplex PCR was run with 60 Vbeta primers and 13 Jbeta primers. The protocol was immunoSEQ multiplex PCR, while the TCRdb copy is restricted to in-frame clones and leaves out a portion. The data show 180,000 or so clones, approximately 73% seen once. V was clipped by 6 bases and J by 7 bases; unmatched bases: 9. The CDR3 runs to 13 residues. CDR1 MNHNS and CDR2 SASEGT come from the germline V gene. The TCR sequence derives from a woman aged 25-40 years in good health and CMV-seropositive. J is TRBJ2-7 and V is TRBV6-1; 7 bases line up with TRBD1. Sequenced: PBMCs. The CDR3 protein is CASSLQGLEEQYF. DNA for the CDR3: TGTGCCAGCAGCTTACAGGGGCTGGAGGAGCAGTACTTC.